The source of this T cell receptor (beta chain) is a study of response to subunit inactivated influenza vaccine. Study outcomes and limitations: The authors suggested that few new T cells are recruited per seasonal influenza vaccination.

Ten or more counts support this clonotype. Its antigen is as yet unknown. TCRdb reprocessed the RT-PCR reads via MiXCR and lists one record per CDR3 protein. The sample carries approximately 290,000 distinct CDR3 sequences, around 20% recorded once. The ends were cut back, 6 bases at V and 1 base at J, with 6 bases in the middle. CDR3 size: 12 residues. Germline CDR1 and CDR2: SNHLY and FYNNEI. The sequence derives from a man aged 50 to 69 who received an inactivated influenza vaccine. Sequences were derived from PBMCs from blood, sampled approximately 20 months after vaccination. The chain uses TRBV2 and TRBJ1-1; maybe TRBD1 (5 bases). This CDR3 reads CASSGQNTEAFF. DNA of the CDR3: TGTGCCAGCAGCGGACAGAACACTGAAGCTTTCTTT.